These T cell receptor beta chains were read from a single sample in a study of CD8+CD57+ T cells in acquired aplastic anemia. TCRdb re-called the reads with MiXCR, one entry per CDR3 protein. The sample contains some 180,000 distinct CDR3 sequences, roughly 65% of which appear only once. Sequencing was done on a sample of sorted CD4+, CD8+, or CD8+CD57+ T cells (not recorded which) from PBMCs. The receptors come from a human donor with aplastic anemia. The CDR3 runs from the conserved cysteine through the conserved F or W. The D gene is left open where the match is weak. The listing skips clone size in some rows; elsewhere it reads once, few, many or a size class.

size: -
V: TRBV27
D: -
J: TRBJ2-7
CDR3: CASSLYAGTPSYEQYF
DNA: TGTGCCAGCAGTTTATATGCAGGTACCCCTAGCTACGAGCAGTACTTC

size: -
V: TRBV7-9
D: -
J: TRBJ2-2
CDR3: CASSYSPGKNTGELFF
DNA: TGTGCCAGCAGTTACTCTCCAGGGAAAAACACCGGGGAGCTGTTTTTT

size: -
V: TRBV13
D: TRBD1
J: TRBJ2-5
CDR3: CASSLPGQGVETQYF
DNA: TGCGCCAGCAGCCTCCCGGGACAGGGGGTTGAGACCCAGTACTTC

size: -
V: TRBV7-3
D: -
J: TRBJ1-1
CDR3: CASSLGHRTEAFF
DNA: TGTGCCAGCAGCTTAGGACACCGCACTGAAGCTTTCTTT

size: -
V: TRBV15
D: TRBD1
J: TRBJ2-7
CDR3: CATSRGGQGNEQYF
DNA: TGTGCCACCAGCAGAGGGGGACAGGGGAACGAGCAGTACTTC

size: -
V: TRBV19
D: -
J: TRBJ1-3
CDR3: CASSLQGTGNTIYF
DNA: TGTGCCAGTAGTCTACAGGGTACTGGAAACACCATATATTTT

size: many
V: TRBV19
D: -
J: TRBJ2-7
CDR3: CASSIGDRTYEQYF
DNA: TGTGCCAGTAGTATCGGAGACAGGACCTACGAGCAGTACTTC

size: few
V: TRBV10-3
D: -
J: TRBJ1-1
CDR3: CAISESRVTGNTEAFF
DNA: TGTGCCATCAGTGAGTCGAGGGTGACTGGGAACACTGAAGCTTTCTTT

size: once
V: TRBV7-2
D: TRBD1
J: TRBJ1-1
CDR3: CASSTGQVEAFF
DNA: TGTGCCAGCAGCACCGGACAGGTGGAAGCTTTCTTT

size: -
V: TRBV2
D: TRBD1
J: TRBJ1-1
CDR3: CAGGGTGGTEAFF
DNA: TGTGCCGGTGGGGGGACAGGGGGCACTGAAGCTTTCTTT